The 27 T cell receptor beta chains listed next were all sequenced from one sample in a study of siplizumab effects on memory and regulatory T cells. Generated by immunoSEQ multiplex PCR, the TCRdb table keeps only in-frame clones and is missing some. The sample includes 100,000 or so clones, roughly 92% of them seen just once. The sequenced sample consisted of Tregs sorted from blood. The receptors come from a human donor in good health.

Comments on this clone: Distinct nucleotide sequences in the sample also encode this CDR3. This chain uses TRBV7-9 with TRBJ2-5; D unresolved. V lost 5 bases and J 1 base, leaving 2 bases between the germline ends. CDR1 and CDR2 from the germline V gene are SEHNR and FQNEAQ (reference sequence). The CDR3 is made up of 11 amino acids. This chain's CDR3 is CASSPQETQYF. The CDR3, as DNA: TGTGCCAGCAGCCCCCAAGAGACCCAGTACTTC.

The chain couples TRBV29-1 to TRBJ2-1, with 8 nucleotides matching TRBD2. From germline, CDR1 is SQVTM and CDR2 ANQGSEA. This CDR3 has 19 amino acids. Unmatched junction bases numbered 22, after V lost 7 bases and J lost 2 bases. The CDR3 sequence is CSAEGAGGSSKVAYNEQFF. CDR3 nucleotide sequence: TGCAGCGCCGAAGGGGCGGGAGGATCCTCAAAAGTAGCCTACAATGAGCAGTTCTTC.

The rearrangement joins TRBV18 to TRBJ1-1; D uncertain. The length of the CDR3 is 14 residues. The V end lost 4 bases, the J end lost 2 bases, and 11 bases lay between the germline ends. Germline values: CDR1 KGHSH, CDR2 LQKENI. CDR3: CASSHLETNTEAFF. In nucleotides, the CDR3 is TGTGCCAGCTCACATCTGGAGACAAACACTGAAGCTTTCTTT.

The chain recombines TRBV30 with TRBJ1-4, with a possible D match to TRBD1 (5 bases). The germline CDR1 and CDR2 sequences are GTSNPN and SVGIG (reference sequence). V lost 6 bases to trimming and J lost 4 bases, with 21 bases between them. The CDR3 is 16 amino acids. CDR3: CACSAGPRGGNEKLFF. CDR3 in DNA: TGTGCCTGCTCCGCGGGCCCACGTGGGGGTAATGAAAAACTGTTTTTT.

The chain links TRBV7-6 to TRBJ2-1; 7 bases are shared with TRBD2. CDR3 length equals 15 residues. The germline V gene encodes CDR1 SGHVS and CDR2 FNYEAQ. After removal of 1 base from V and 3 bases from J, the junction contained 3 bases not matched to a gene. The CDR3 protein is CASSLDLADYNEQFF. The CDR3 DNA sequence: TGTGCCAGCAGCTTAGACCTAGCGGACTACAATGAGCAGTTCTTC.

The chain joins TRBV7-8 to TRBJ2-7; no clear D gene. CDR1 and CDR2 from the germline V gene are SGHVS and FQNEAQ. The V end was cut by 0 bases, the J end by 2 bases, with 8 bases between. The CDR3 has 14 amino acids. Here the CDR3 reads CASSLASPTYEQYF. The CDR3, as DNA: TGTGCCAGCAGCTTAGCCTCTCCGACCTACGAGCAGTACTTC.

The chain employs TRBV28 and TRBJ1-4; no clear D gene. The CDR3 is 14 amino acids. Trimming pared 10 bases from V and 2 bases from J, leaving 14 bases between. Germline V gene data show CDR1 as MDHEN and CDR2 as SYDVKM. The CDR3 DNA is TGTGCCAAGTCCACAAAAACCACTAATGAAAAACTGTTTTTT. Its protein is CAKSTKTTNEKLFF.

The rearrangement uses TRBV18 and TRBJ2-7; D might be TRBD1 (5 bases). Germline V gene sequence: CDR1 KGHSH, CDR2 LQKENI. This CDR3 has 15 amino acids. V was pared by 3 bases and J by 6 bases, with 18 bases between. CDR3 coding DNA: TGTGCCAGCTCACCTATTGGCAGGGCCAACCCCGAGCAGTACTTC. Protein: CASSPIGRANPEQYF.

This clone was counted a few times. The chain combines TRBV27 with TRBJ1-1; no definite D call. The V gene's germline CDR1 is MNHEY and CDR2 SMNVEV (reference sequence). Trimming pared 5 bases from V and 4 bases from J, leaving 17 bases between. The CDR3 is 15 residues long. In nucleotides, the CDR3 is TGTGCCAGCAGTGATGATGCGGGCGCAGGCACTGAAGCTTTCTTT. Residues: CASSDDAGAGTEAFF.

The chain employs TRBV28 and TRBJ2-3; 8 positions agree with TRBD2. Germline V gene sequence: CDR1 MDHEN, CDR2 SYDVKM. Trimming took 2 bases from V and 4 from J; bases not matched to a gene: 11. The CDR3 covers 17 residues. The CDR3 bases are TGTGCCAGCAGTTTAAATCGTAATAGCGGGATCCCAGATACGCAGTATTTT. Its translation is CASSLNRNSGIPDTQYF.

This clone was picked up one time. The chain combines TRBV4-1 with TRBJ2-5; D might be TRBD1 (6 bases). Trimming removed 4 bases from V and 2 bases from J, with 8 bases in between. Germline values: CDR1 MGHRA, CDR2 YSYEKL. The CDR3 runs to 13 residues. CDR3 loop: CASSLGQQETQYF. DNA of the CDR3: TGCGCCAGCAGCCTCGGACAGCAAGAGACCCAGTACTTC.

V is TRBV11-2 and J is TRBJ2-7; a possible D gene is TRBD2 (6 bases). Germline CDR1 and CDR2: SGHAT and FQNNGV. This CDR3 comprises 19 residues. With 8 bases removed from V and 5 bases from J, the gap between germline ends came to 34 bases. CDR3 sequence reads: CASRSRPELIGGKRNEQYF. The CDR3 DNA reads TGTGCCAGCCGTTCTAGGCCGGAACTAATCGGAGGGAAGAGAAACGAGCAGTACTTC.

The J gene is TRBJ2-5, the V gene TRBV29-1, with unresolved D. Germline CDR1 SQVTM, CDR2 ANQGSEA. The CDR3 contains 13 residues. The V end lost 3 bases, the J end lost 2 bases, and 10 bases lay between the germline ends. For the CDR3, the DNA is TGCAGCGTTGATTGGGCGGTACAAGAGACCCAGTACTTC. As protein: CSVDWAVQETQYF.

This chain joins TRBV19 and TRBJ2-3; D gene ambiguous. The germline V gene encodes CDR1 LNHDA and CDR2 SQIVND (reference sequence). The CDR3 covers 11 residues. V shed 4 bases and J shed 2 bases, with 1 base lying between them. In DNA, the CDR3 is TGTGCCAGTAGTACCACAGATACGCAGTATTTT. The encoded protein is CASSTTDTQYF.

V usage is TRBV11-2 and J usage is TRBJ2-1; possible D gene TRBD1, 6 bases. The V end was cut by 1 base, the J end by 2 bases, with 9 bases between. The CDR3 covers 15 residues. The germline V gene has CDR1 SGHAT and CDR2 FQNNGV. The chain's CDR3 is CASSLARGTYNEQFF. The DNA for the CDR3 is TGTGCCAGCAGCTTAGCTAGGGGGACCTACAATGAGCAGTTCTTC. The complete variable domain, with remaining parts taken from reference TRBV11-2 and TRBJ2-1, reads EAGVAQSPRYKIIEKRQSVAFWCNPISGHATLYWYQQILGQGPKLLIQFQNNGVVDDSQLPKDRFSAERLKGVDSTLKIQPAKLEDSAVYLCASSLARGTYNEQFFGPGTRLTVL.

The chain uses TRBV28 and TRBJ2-1; D gene unclear. The CDR3 consists of 13 residues. The germline CDR1 and CDR2 sequences are MDHEN and SYDVKM. V was pared by 8 bases and J by 1 base, with 9 bases between. This CDR3 reads CASGLHSYNEQFF. Here the CDR3 DNA reads TGTGCCAGCGGTCTGCATTCCTACAATGAGCAGTTCTTC.

This chain connects TRBV5-4 to TRBJ2-3; TRBD2 agrees at 10 bases. Losses at the gene ends were 2 bases for V and 2 bases for J; bases not matched to a gene: 5. The CDR3 runs to 16 residues. Germline V gene data show CDR1 as SGHNT and CDR2 as YYREEE (reference sequence). The CDR3 spells CASSFSSGRLTDTQYF. The CDR3 DNA reads as TGTGCCAGCAGCTTCAGTAGCGGGAGGCTCACAGATACGCAGTATTTT. The variable domain in full, completed from reference TRBV5-4 and TRBJ2-3, reads ETGVTQSPTHLIKTRGQQVTLRCSSQSGHNTVSWYQQALGQGPQFIFQYYREEENGRGNFPPRFSGLQFPNYSSELNVNALELDDSALYLCASSFSSGRLTDTQYFGPGTRLTVL.

The chain links TRBV18 to TRBJ1-2, with 9 bases lining up with TRBD1. Germline V gene lookup returns CDR1 KGHSH and CDR2 LQKENI. The trim removed 4 bases at V and 3 bases at J, leaving 18 bases unmatched. The CDR3 is 19 residues long. The CDR3: CASSRTYGTGNFSYYGYTF. For the CDR3, the DNA is TGTGCCAGCTCACGAACCTATGGGACAGGGAATTTCTCCTACTATGGCTACACCTTC.

The chain employs TRBV6-5 and TRBJ2-7; weak D call: TRBD2 (6 bases). V gave up 0 bases and J gave up 3 bases, with 15 bases separating them. Germline assignment: CDR1 MNHEY and CDR2 SVGAGI. This CDR3 spans 16 amino acids. Here the CDR3 DNA reads TGTGCCAGCAGTTACTCGAAGGGACTCATGGTCTACGAGCAGTACTTC. Translation gives CASSYSKGLMVYEQYF.

The chain links TRBV5-5 to TRBJ1-5, with D possibly matching TRBD1 (6 bases). The CDR3 extends over 17 amino acids. Germline V gives CDR1 SGHKS, CDR2 YYEKEE (reference sequence). V was cut by 4 bases and J by 1 base, with 18 bases left in between. In DNA, the CDR3 is TGTGCCAGCAGCCTCACAACAGGGATACCGAGCAATCAGCCCCAGCATTTT. Amino acid sequence: CASSLTTGIPSNQPQHF.

This clone has a single count. The genes are TRBV5-6 and TRBJ1-4; a possible D gene is TRBD1 (6 bases). With 2 bases removed from V and 7 bases from J, the gap between germline ends came to 15 bases. This CDR3 is built from 15 residues. Germline CDR1 SGHDT, CDR2 YYEEEE. The CDR3 DNA is TGTGCCAGCAGCTTTTACGGAAGAGGGGGTGAAAAACTGTTTTTT. Its translation is CASSFYGRGGEKLFF.

The CDR3 loop reads CASSLALPGAGTEAFF. In DNA form, the CDR3 reads TGTGCCAGCAGCTTAGCCCTCCCAGGGGCAGGGACTGAAGCTTTCTTT. The chain recombines TRBV7-8 with TRBJ1-1; possibly TRBD1 for D (6 bases). Germline loops: CDR1 SGHVS, CDR2 FQNEAQ. The CDR3 contains 16 residues. V gave up 0 bases and J gave up 5 bases, with 16 bases separating them.

This sequence joins TRBV28 and TRBJ1-5; D remains ambiguous. The length of the CDR3 is 12 residues. Germline-derived CDR1 and CDR2 are MDHEN and SYDVKM. Trimming stripped 1 base from V and 5 bases from J, with 3 bases between. The CDR3 region has the DNA TGTGCCAGCAGTTTATCCGATCAGCCCCAGCATTTT. It encodes CASSLSDQPQHF.

The chain has TRBV7-2 and TRBJ2-4; the D gene is possibly TRBD1 (5 bases). The germline CDR1 and CDR2 sequences are SGHTA and FQGNSA. V lost 5 bases, J lost 0 bases, and 14 bases lay in between. The CDR3 has 16 amino acids. CDR3 amino acids: CASSRILRGAKNIQYF. The CDR3, as DNA: TGTGCCAGCAGCCGAATCCTTAGGGGAGCCAAAAACATTCAGTACTTC.

This chain joins TRBV16 and TRBJ1-2; no clear D. V shed 1 base and J shed 4 bases, with 7 bases lying between them. Germline assignment: CDR1 KGHSY and CDR2 FQNENV. CDR3 size: 13 residues. The CDR3 reads CASSQLVTYGYTF. For the CDR3, the DNA is TGTGCCAGCAGCCAATTGGTAACCTATGGCTACACCTTC.

This clone came up a few times. The J gene is TRBJ2-3, the V gene TRBV5-4; D remains ambiguous. CDR1 is SGHNT and CDR2 is YYREEE in the germline V gene (reference sequence). This CDR3 is 16 amino acids long. V dropped 1 base and J dropped 8 bases, with 20 bases sitting between them. CDR3 residues: CASSLSGSPWLGTQYF. The CDR3 DNA is TGTGCCAGCAGCTTGTCGGGCTCACCTTGGCTGGGTACGCAGTATTTT.

J is TRBJ2-2 and V is TRBV10-3; the D gene is possibly TRBD2 (5 bases). V lost 2 bases to trimming and J lost 0 bases, with 10 bases between them. The CDR3 spans 16 residues. The germline V gene has CDR1 ENHRY and CDR2 SYGVKD. The CDR3 DNA sequence: TGTGCCATCAGTGAGAATCGGGGTTCGAACACCGGGGAGCTGTTTTTT. Translation gives CAISENRGSNTGELFF.